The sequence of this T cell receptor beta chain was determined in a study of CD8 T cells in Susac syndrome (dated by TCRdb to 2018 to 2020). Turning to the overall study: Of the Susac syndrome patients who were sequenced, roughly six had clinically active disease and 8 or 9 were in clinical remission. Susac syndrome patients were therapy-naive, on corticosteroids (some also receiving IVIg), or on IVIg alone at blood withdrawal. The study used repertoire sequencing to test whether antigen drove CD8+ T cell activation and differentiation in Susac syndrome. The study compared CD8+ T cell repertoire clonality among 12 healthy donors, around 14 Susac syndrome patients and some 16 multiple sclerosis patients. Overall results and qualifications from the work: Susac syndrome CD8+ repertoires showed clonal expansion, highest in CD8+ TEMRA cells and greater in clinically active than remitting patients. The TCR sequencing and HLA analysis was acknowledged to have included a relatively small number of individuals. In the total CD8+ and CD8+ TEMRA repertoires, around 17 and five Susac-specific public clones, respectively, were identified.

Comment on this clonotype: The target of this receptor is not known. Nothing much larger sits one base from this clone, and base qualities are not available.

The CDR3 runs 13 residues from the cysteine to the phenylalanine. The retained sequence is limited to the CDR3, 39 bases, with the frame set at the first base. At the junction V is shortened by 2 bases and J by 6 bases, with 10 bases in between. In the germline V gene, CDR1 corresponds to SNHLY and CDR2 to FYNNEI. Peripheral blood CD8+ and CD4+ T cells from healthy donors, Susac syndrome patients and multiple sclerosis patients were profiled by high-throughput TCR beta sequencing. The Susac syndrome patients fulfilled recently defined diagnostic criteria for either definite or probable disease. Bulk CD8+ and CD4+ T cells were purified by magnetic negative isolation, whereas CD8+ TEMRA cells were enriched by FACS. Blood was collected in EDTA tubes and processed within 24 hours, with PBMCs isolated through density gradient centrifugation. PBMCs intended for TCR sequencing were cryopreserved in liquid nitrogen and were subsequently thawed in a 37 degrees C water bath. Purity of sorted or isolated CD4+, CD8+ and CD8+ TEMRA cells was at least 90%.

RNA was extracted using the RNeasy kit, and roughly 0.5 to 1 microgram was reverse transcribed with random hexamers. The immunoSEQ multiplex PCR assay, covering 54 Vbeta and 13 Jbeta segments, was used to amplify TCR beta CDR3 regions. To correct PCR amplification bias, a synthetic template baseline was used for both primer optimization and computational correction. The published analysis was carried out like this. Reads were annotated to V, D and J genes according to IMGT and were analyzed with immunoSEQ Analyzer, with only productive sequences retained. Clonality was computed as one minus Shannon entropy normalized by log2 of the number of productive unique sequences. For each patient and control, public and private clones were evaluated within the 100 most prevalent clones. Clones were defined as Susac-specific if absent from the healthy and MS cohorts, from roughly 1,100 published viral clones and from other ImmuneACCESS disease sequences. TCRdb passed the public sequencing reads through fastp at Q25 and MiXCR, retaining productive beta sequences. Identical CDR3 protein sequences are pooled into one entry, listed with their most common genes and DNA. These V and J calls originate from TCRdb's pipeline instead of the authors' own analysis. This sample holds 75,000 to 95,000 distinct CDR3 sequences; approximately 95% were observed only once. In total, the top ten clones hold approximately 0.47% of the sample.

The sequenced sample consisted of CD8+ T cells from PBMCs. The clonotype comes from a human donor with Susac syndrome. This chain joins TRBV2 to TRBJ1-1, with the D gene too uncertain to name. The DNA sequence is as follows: TGTGCCAGCAGTGAAACGCTAAATGCTGAAGCTTTCTTT. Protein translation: CASSETLNAEAFF.